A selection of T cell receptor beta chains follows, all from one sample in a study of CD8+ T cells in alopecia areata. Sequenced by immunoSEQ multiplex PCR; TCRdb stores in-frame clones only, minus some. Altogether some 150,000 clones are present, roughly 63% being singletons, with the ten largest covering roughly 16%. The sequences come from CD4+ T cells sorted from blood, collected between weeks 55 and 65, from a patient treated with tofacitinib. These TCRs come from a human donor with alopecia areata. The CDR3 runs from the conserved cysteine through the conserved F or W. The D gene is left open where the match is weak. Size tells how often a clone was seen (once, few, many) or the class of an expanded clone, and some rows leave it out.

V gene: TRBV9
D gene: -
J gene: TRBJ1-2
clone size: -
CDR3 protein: CASSVAGRGYTF
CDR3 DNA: TGTGCCAGCAGCGTAGCCGGCAGAGGCTACACCTTC

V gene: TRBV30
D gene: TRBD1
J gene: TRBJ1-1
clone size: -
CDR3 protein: CAWSAMTGGTEAFF
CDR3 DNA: TGTGCCTGGAGTGCAATGACAGGGGGCACTGAAGCTTTCTTT

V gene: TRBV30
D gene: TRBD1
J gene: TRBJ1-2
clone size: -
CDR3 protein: CAWSIQGYYGYTF
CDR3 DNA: TGTGCCTGGAGTATACAGGGGTATTATGGCTACACCTTC

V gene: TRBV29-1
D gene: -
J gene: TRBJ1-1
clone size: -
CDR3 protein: CSVPEGMNTEAFF
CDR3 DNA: TGCAGCGTCCCGGAAGGGATGAACACTGAAGCTTTCTTT

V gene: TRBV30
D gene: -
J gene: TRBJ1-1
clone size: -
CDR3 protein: CAWIEGLYTEAFF
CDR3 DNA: TGTGCCTGGATAGAGGGGTTGTACACTGAAGCTTTCTTT

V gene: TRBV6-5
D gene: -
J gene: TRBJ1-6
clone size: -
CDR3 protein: CASSYALGPNSPLHF
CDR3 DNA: TGTGCCAGCAGCTACGCCTTGGGACCCAATTCACCCCTCCACTTT

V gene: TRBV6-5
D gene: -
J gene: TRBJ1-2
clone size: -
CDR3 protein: CASRRLQRNYGYTF
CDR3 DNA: TGTGCCAGCAGACGCCTACAGAGGAACTATGGCTACACCTTC

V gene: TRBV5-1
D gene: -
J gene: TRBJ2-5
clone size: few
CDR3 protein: CASSKGMKETQYF
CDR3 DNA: TGCGCCAGCAGCAAGGGGATGAAAGAGACCCAGTACTTC

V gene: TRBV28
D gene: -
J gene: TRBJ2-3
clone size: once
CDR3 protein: CASSISTDTQYF
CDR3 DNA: TGTGCCAGCAGTATCAGCACAGATACGCAGTATTTT

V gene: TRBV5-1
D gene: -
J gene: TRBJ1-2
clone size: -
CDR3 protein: CASSFTAEGYTF
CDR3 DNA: TGCGCCAGCAGCTTCACCGCGGAGGGCTACACCTTC

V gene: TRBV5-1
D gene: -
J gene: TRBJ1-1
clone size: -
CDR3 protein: CASSPEAGGLNTEAFF
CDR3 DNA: TGCGCCAGCAGCCCAGAGGCGGGGGGATTGAACACTGAAGCTTTCTTT

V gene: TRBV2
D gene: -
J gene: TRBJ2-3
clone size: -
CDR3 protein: CASSEGRSYTDTQYF
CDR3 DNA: TGTGCCAGCAGTGAGGGGCGGTCATACACAGATACGCAGTATTTT

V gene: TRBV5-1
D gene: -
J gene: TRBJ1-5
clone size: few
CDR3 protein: CASSSDGDSNQPQHF
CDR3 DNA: TGCGCCAGCAGCTCCGACGGAGATAGCAATCAGCCCCAGCATTTT

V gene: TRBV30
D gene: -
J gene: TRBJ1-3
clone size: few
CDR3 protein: CAWSYQGHSGNTIYF
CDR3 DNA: TGTGCCTGGAGCTACCAAGGCCACTCTGGAAACACCATATATTTT

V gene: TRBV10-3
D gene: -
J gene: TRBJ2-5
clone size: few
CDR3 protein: CAISEQVGETQYF
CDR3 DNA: TGTGCCATCAGTGAACAGGTTGGGGAGACCCAGTACTTC

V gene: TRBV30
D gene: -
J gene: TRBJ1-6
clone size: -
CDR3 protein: CALTTGGREPLHF
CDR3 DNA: TGTGCCTTAACTACAGGCGGCCGTGAACCCCTCCACTTT

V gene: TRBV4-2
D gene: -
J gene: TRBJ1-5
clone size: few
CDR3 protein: CASSQDSHGAQPQHF
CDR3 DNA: TGTGCCAGCAGCCAAGATTCCCACGGGGCTCAGCCCCAGCATTTT

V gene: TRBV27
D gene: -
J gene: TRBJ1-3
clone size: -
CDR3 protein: CASSFHSGNTIYF
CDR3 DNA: TGTGCCAGCAGTTTTCACTCTGGAAACACCATATATTTT

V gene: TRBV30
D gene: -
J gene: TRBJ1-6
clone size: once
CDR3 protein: CAWSVYPSPLHF
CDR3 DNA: TGTGCCTGGAGTGTATATCCCTCACCCCTCCACTTT

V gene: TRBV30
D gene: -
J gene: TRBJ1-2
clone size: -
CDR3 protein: CAWSLIPGGVFYGYTF
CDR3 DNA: TGTGCCTGGAGCCTCATCCCCGGGGGCGTATTCTATGGCTACACCTTC

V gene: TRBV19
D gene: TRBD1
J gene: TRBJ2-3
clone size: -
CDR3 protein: CASSTQGATQYF
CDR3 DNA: TGTGCCAGTAGTACACAGGGGGCGACGCAGTATTTT

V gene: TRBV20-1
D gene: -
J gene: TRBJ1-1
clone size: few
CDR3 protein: CSARLGTEAFF
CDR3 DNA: TGCAGTGCTAGGCTTGGCACTGAAGCTTTCTTT

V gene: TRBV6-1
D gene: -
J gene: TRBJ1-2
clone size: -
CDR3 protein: CASSETGIYGYTF
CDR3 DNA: TGTGCCAGCAGTGAAACAGGGATCTATGGCTACACCTTC

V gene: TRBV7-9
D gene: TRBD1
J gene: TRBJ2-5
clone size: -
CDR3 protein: CASSPRGTTGGNQETQYF
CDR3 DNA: TGTGCCAGCAGCCCCCGGGGGACGACAGGGGGCAACCAAGAGACCCAGTACTTC

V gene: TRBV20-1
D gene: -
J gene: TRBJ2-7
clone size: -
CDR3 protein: CSATHEYEQYF
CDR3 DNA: TGCAGTGCCACACACGAGTACGAGCAGTACTTC

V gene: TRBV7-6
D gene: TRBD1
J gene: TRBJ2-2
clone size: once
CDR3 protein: CASSLGQANTGELFF
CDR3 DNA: TGTGCCAGCAGCCTAGGACAGGCCAACACCGGGGAGCTGTTTTTT

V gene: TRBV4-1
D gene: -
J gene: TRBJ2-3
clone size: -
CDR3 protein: CASSQGQNTQYF
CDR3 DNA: TGCGCCAGCAGCCAAGGCCAAAATACGCAGTATTTT

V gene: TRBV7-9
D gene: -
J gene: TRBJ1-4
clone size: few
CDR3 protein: CASSPSSRAFEKLFF
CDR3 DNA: TGTGCCAGCAGCCCCTCAAGCAGGGCTTTCGAAAAACTGTTTTTT

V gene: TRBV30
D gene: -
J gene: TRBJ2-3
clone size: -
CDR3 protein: CAWGKGTDTQYF
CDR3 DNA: TGTGCCTGGGGGAAGGGCACAGATACGCAGTATTTT

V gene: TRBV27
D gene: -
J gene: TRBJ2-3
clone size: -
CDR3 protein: CASGRGGTQAQRTQYF
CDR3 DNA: TGTGCCAGCGGACGTGGGGGGACTCAGGCGCAGCGGACGCAGTATTTT

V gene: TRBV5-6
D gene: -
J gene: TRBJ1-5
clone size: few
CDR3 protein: CASSFGNRVGNQPQHF
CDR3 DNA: TGTGCCAGCAGCTTTGGGAACAGGGTAGGAAATCAGCCCCAGCATTTT

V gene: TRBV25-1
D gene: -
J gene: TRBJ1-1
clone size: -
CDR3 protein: CASSPSRGSEAFF
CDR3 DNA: TGTGCCAGCAGTCCCTCCAGAGGGTCTGAAGCTTTCTTT

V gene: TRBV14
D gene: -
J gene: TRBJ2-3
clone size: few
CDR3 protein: CASSQGGVTSTDTQYF
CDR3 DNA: TGTGCCAGCAGCCAAGGGGGAGTCACTAGCACAGATACGCAGTATTTT

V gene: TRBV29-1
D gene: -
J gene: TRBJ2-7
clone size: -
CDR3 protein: CSVGVPGSYEQYF
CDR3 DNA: TGCAGCGTTGGGGTACCAGGTTCCTACGAGCAGTACTTC

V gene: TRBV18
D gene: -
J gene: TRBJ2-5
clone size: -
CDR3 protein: CASSPSEETQYF
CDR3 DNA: TGTGCCAGCTCACCCTCGGAAGAGACCCAGTACTTC

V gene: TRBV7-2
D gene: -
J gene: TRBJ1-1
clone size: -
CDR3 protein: CASSFKGGIGNTEAFF
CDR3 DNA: TGTGCCAGCAGCTTTAAGGGAGGGATAGGTAACACTGAAGCTTTCTTT

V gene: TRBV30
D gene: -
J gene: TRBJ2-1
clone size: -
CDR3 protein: CAWSVPSPGIPFF
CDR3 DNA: TGTGCCTGGAGTGTACCCTCCCCGGGTATTCCGTTCTTC

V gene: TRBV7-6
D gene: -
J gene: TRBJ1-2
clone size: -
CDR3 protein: CASSDPSSYGYTF
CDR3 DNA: TGTGCCAGCAGCGACCCGAGCAGCTATGGCTACACCTTC

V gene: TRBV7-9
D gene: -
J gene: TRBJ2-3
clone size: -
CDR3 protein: CASSPRGGARGTDTQYF
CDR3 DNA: TGTGCCAGCAGTCCCCGCGGGGGCGCGAGGGGCACAGATACGCAGTATTTT

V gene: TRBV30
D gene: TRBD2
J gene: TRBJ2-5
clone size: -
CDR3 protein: CAWSQIQAGAETQYF
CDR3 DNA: TGTGCCTGGAGTCAAATCCAAGCGGGAGCAGAGACCCAGTACTTC

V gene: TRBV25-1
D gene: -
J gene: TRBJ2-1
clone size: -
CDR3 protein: CASTSTRLKNNEQFF
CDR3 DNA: TGTGCCAGCACTTCAACCCGGCTTAAGAACAATGAGCAGTTCTTC

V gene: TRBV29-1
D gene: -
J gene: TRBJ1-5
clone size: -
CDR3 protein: CSVVESNQPQHF
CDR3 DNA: TGCAGCGTTGTAGAGAGCAATCAGCCCCAGCATTTT

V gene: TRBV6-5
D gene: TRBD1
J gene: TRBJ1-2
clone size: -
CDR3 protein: CASRPRTGDYGYTF
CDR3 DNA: TGTGCCAGCAGACCTAGGACAGGGGACTATGGCTACACCTTC